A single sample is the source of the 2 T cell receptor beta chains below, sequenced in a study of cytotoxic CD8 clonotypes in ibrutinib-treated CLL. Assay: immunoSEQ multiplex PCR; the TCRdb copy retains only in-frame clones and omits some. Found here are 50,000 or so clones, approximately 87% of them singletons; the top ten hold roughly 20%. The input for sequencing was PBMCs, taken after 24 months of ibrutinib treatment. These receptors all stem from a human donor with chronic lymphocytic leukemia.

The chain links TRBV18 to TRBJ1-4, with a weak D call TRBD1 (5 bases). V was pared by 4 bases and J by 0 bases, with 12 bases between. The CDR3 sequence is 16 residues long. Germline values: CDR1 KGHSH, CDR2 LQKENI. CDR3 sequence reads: CASSRPGGATNEKLFF. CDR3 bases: TGTGCCAGCTCACGTCCGGGGGGAGCAACTAATGAAAAACTGTTTTTT. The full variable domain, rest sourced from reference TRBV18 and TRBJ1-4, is NAGVMQNPRHLVRRRGQEARLRCSPMKGHSHVYWYRQLPEEGLKFMVYLQKENIIDESGMPKERFSAEFPKEGPSILRIQQVVRGDSAAYFCASSRPGGATNEKLFFGSGTQLSVL.

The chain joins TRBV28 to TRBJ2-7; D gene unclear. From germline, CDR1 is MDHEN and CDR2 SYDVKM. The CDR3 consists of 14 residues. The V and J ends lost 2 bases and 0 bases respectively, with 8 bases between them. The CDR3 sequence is CASSLRPSSYEQYF. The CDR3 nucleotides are TGTGCCAGCAGTTTACGGCCGTCCTCCTACGAGCAGTACTTC.